These 22 T cell receptor beta chains came from one sample sequenced in a study of T-cell reconstitution after alpha-beta-depleted transplantation in children. Unique molecular identifiers were incorporated when the TCRbeta library was constructed. Each CDR3 protein is one row after TCRdb ran MiXCR on the PCR reads. The data show about 980,000 distinct CDR3 sequences, around 30% seen once. Sequencing was performed on PBMCs, mostly from graft donor cells, taken 360 days after TCRalphabeta/CD19-depleted stem cell transplant. All receptors come from a boy younger than two who had a stem cell transplant for SCID, so the T cells may come from the graft donor.

There are a few counts of this clonotype. The DNA for the CDR3 is TGTGCCAGCACACGGACAGGGGATAGCAATCAGCCCCAGCATTTT. It encodes CASTRTGDSNQPQHF. The rearrangement joins TRBV9 to TRBJ1-5; 9 bases map to TRBD1. Germline assignment: CDR1 SGDLS and CDR2 YYNGEE. The CDR3 extends over 15 amino acids. The V segment lost 6 bases and the J segment 0 bases; nucleotides outside the gene matches: 4.

In its sample, this clonotype was seen a few times. The CDR3 nucleotides read TGTGCCAGCAGTTTAGGCAGGCTATTCTCCTACGAGCAGTACTTC. Translating gives CASSLGRLFSYEQYF. The V and J genes are TRBV12-3 or TRBV12-4 and TRBJ2-7, with D uncertain. CDR3 length: 15 amino acids. Deletions cut 1 base from V and 0 bases from J, with 10 bases between.

This chain connects TRBV27 to TRBJ2-1; D is ambiguous. Germline loops: CDR1 MNHEY, CDR2 SMNVEV (reference sequence). The CDR3 is 9 residues long. Trimming cost V 8 bases and J 9 bases, with 5 bases left between them. The CDR3: CASPSEQFF. DNA of the CDR3: TGTGCCAGCCCAAGTGAGCAGTTCTTC.

This clonotype has a handful of counts. The chain is built from TRBV20-1 and TRBJ2-5; D unclear. The CDR3 extends over 15 amino acids. V lost 0 bases and J 5 bases, leaving 16 bases between the germline ends. Germline CDR1 reads DFQATT; CDR2 reads SNEGSKA (reference sequence). The CDR3 protein is CSARDLSRAWETQYF. The CDR3 region has the DNA TGCAGTGCTAGAGATCTTTCAAGGGCATGGGAGACCCAGTACTTC.

The rearrangement joins TRBV9 to TRBJ2-1, with 11 bases fitting TRBD2. The V segment lost 0 bases and the J segment 10 bases; nucleotides outside the gene matches: 12. The CDR3 extends over 17 amino acids. Germline V lookup: CDR1 SGDLS, CDR2 YYNGEE. The CDR3 region is CASSVEGGWGLAEEQFF. For the CDR3, the DNA is TGTGCCAGCAGCGTAGAGGGGGGTTGGGGACTAGCGGAAGAGCAGTTCTTC.

The CDR3 is CASSLTGESGYTF. CDR3 nucleotides: TGCGCCAGCAGCCTTACAGGGGAGTCGGGCTACACCTTC. The chain uses TRBV5-1 and TRBJ1-2; 7 bases are shared with TRBD1. The germline V gene has CDR1 SGHRS and CDR2 YFSETQ. Trimming at V came to 4 bases and at J to 8 bases, leaving 8 bases not matched to a gene. This CDR3 is 13 amino acids long.

In this sample, this clonotype turned up a few times. This chain links TRBV4-1 with TRBJ2-2; no firm D call. Trimming shortened V by 4 bases and J by 1 base, and 7 bases separated the two germline ends. The CDR3 totals 14 residues. CDR1 and CDR2 (germline): MGHRA, YSYEKL. The CDR3 is CASSPHENTGELFF. CDR3 sequence (DNA): TGCGCCAGCAGCCCCCACGAGAACACCGGGGAGCTGTTTTTT.

The CDR3 DNA sequence: TGCAGTGCTAGACCGGGACTAGCGGCAAGGAATGAGCAGTTCTTC. The encoded protein is CSARPGLAARNEQFF. The chain is built from TRBV20-1 and TRBJ2-1; 11 bases map to TRBD2. The J segment lost 7 bases and the V segment lost 2 bases, leaving 7 bases of the junction unmatched. The CDR3 is 15 residues long. Looked up from germline, CDR1 is DFQATT and CDR2 is SNEGSKA (reference sequence).

The rearrangement uses TRBV5-1 and TRBJ2-4; perhaps D is TRBD1 or TRBD2 (5 bases each). Germline CDR1 reads SGHRS; CDR2 reads YFSETQ. The CDR3 length is 16 residues. V was trimmed by 4 bases and J by 0 bases, leaving 14 bases between them. CDR3 nucleotide sequence: TGCGCCAGCAGCGCGGACGAGGGGATAGCCAAAAACATTCAGTACTTC. This translates into CASSADEGIAKNIQYF.

The chain combines TRBV5-1 with TRBJ2-7; D is uncertain. Germline V gives CDR1 SGHRS, CDR2 YFSETQ. The CDR3 is 13 amino acids. The ends were cut back, 4 bases at V and 9 bases at J, with 17 bases in the middle. CDR3 protein: CASSENLRSAQYF. CDR3 sequence (DNA): TGCGCCAGCAGCGAAAATTTGAGGTCGGCGCAGTACTTC.

The rearrangement uses TRBV4-1 and TRBJ2-3; D gene ambiguous. The germline V gene encodes CDR1 MGHRA and CDR2 YSYEKL. The CDR3 is made up of 16 amino acids. V lost 0 bases to trimming and J lost 0 bases, with 10 bases between them. The CDR3 DNA follows: TGCGCCAGCAGCCAAGAGTCGAGAACAAGCACAGATACGCAGTATTTT. Translation gives CASSQESRTSTDTQYF.

The chain combines TRBV19 with TRBJ2-2; 10 bases are shared with TRBD1. The CDR3 sequence is 16 residues long. J lost 6 bases, V lost 6 bases, and 10 bases had no gene match. Germline V CDR1 and CDR2: LNHDA, SQIVND (reference sequence). Written as DNA, the CDR3 is TGTGCCAGTAGGACCCCACGGACAGGGGGACCCGGGGAGCTGTTTTTT. Protein: CASRTPRTGGPGELFF.

The chain has TRBV2 and TRBJ2-3; D remains unclear. Germline values: CDR1 SNHLY, CDR2 FYNNEI. This CDR3 has 13 amino acids. With 11 bases removed from V and 0 bases from J, the gap between germline ends came to 12 bases. The CDR3 DNA reads TGTGCCTTACAGAGCAGGAGCACAGATACGCAGTATTTT. This sequence encodes CALQSRSTDTQYF. The full variable domain, in which reference TRBV2 and TRBJ2-3 provide the parts outside the CDR3, is EPEVTQTPSHQVTQMGQEVILRCVPISNHLYFYWYRQILGQKVEFLVSFYNNEISEKSEIFDDQFSVERPDGSNFTLKIRSTKLEDSAMYFCALQSRSTDTQYFGPGTRLTVL.

This clonotype was seen a few times. The chain couples TRBV11-2 to TRBJ2-7; D is possibly TRBD2 (6 bases). The germline CDR1 and CDR2 sequences are SGHAT and FQNNGV. Trimming removed 3 bases from V and 5 bases from J, with 17 bases in between. CDR3 size: 15 residues. The CDR3 bases are TGTGCCAGCAGCTTGCAGGGACTGACCCAGAACGAGCAGTACTTC. It specifies CASSLQGLTQNEQYF. Filled out from reference TRBV11-2 and TRBJ2-7, the complete variable domain reads EAGVAQSPRYKIIEKRQSVAFWCNPISGHATLYWYQQILGQGPKLLIQFQNNGVVDDSQLPKDRFSAERLKGVDSTLKIQPAKLEDSAVYLCASSLQGLTQNEQYFGPGTRLTVT.

V usage is TRBV29-1 and J usage is TRBJ1-1, with 7 bases fitting TRBD1. Germline CDR1 SQVTM, CDR2 ANQGSEA. The CDR3 is made up of 11 amino acids. The J segment lost 5 bases and the V segment lost 8 bases, leaving 5 bases of the junction unmatched. This CDR3 is CSTKTGTEAFF. DNA for the CDR3: TGCAGCACGAAGACAGGGACTGAAGCTTTCTTT.

A few counts support this clonotype. The chain uses TRBV6-1 and TRBJ1-5; 7 nucleotides agree with TRBD1. Trimming took 5 bases from V and 0 from J; bases not matched to a gene: 7. Germline V lookup: CDR1 MNHNS, CDR2 SASEGT. This CDR3 has 16 residues. The CDR3: CASSPTSGGSNQPQHF. The DNA of the CDR3 is TGTGCCAGCAGTCCGACCTCAGGGGGTAGCAATCAGCCCCAGCATTTT.

This clonotype was seen a single time. V gene TRBV3-1 combines with J gene TRBJ1-1; D not resolved. The CDR3 extends over 13 amino acids. Trimming stripped 1 base from V and 8 bases from J, with 11 bases between. Germline lookup yields CDR1 LGHDT and CDR2 YNNKEL (reference sequence). CDR3 nucleotide sequence: TGTGCCAGCAGCCAAGTTGGGTGGACCGAAGCTTTCTTT. It yields the protein CASSQVGWTEAFF.

This rearrangement joins TRBV5-6 to TRBJ2-3; 11 nucleotides match TRBD2. Losses at the gene ends were 4 bases for V and 6 bases for J; bases not matched to a gene: 13. This CDR3 contains 17 residues. CDR1 is SGHDT and CDR2 is YYEEEE in the germline V gene. The CDR3 spells CASSLVVSGGAGDTQYF. The DNA for the CDR3 is TGTGCCAGCAGCCTTGTCGTTAGCGGGGGGGCCGGGGATACGCAGTATTTT.

For the CDR3, the DNA is TGTGCCAGCAGTTACTCGAGTGACGGGCAGGGAGCTAACTATGGCTACACCTTC. The encoded protein is CASSYSSDGQGANYGYTF. The V and J genes are TRBV6-5 and TRBJ1-2; tentative D call: TRBD1 (5 bases). The CDR3 loop spans 18 amino acids. Trimming shortened V by 0 bases and J by 0 bases, and 17 bases separated the two germline ends. Germline CDR1 is MNHEY and CDR2 is SVGAGI.

This clonotype has a handful of counts. The genes are TRBV10-3 and TRBJ2-2; D call uncertain. This CDR3 contains 16 residues. V shed 3 bases and J shed 4 bases, with 15 bases lying between them. Germline V lookup: CDR1 ENHRY, CDR2 SYGVKD. The CDR3 sequence is CAISEIRTLVTGELFF. In DNA, the CDR3 is TGTGCCATCAGTGAAATCAGGACCCTAGTCACCGGGGAGCTGTTTTTT.

This clonotype was seen more than once but under ten times. This chain links TRBV29-1 with TRBJ1-1; TRBD1 agrees at 9 bases. Germline V CDR1 and CDR2: SQVTM, ANQGSEA. V was clipped by 4 bases and J by 8 bases; unmatched bases: 8. This CDR3 contains 13 residues. The CDR3 DNA sequence: TGCAGCGTTGTCGTAGACAGGGGGTCGGAAGCTTTCTTT. Amino acids: CSVVVDRGSEAFF.

J is TRBJ2-2 and V is TRBV5-1; maybe TRBD1 (5 bases). V lost 0 bases to trimming and J lost 3 bases, with 12 bases between them. Per germline, CDR1 SGHRS and CDR2 YFSETQ. The CDR3 is made up of 16 amino acids. The CDR3, as DNA: TGCGCCAGCAGCTTGGCAGGTCGGACACACACCGGGGAGCTGTTTTTT. As protein: CASSLAGRTHTGELFF.